Reported below is one T cell receptor (beta chain). The method was immunoSEQ multiplex PCR; TCRdb's version includes in-frame clones alone and lacks a portion of them. The data hold tens of thousands of clones, with just over 90% observed a single time. This specimen comes from a study of control samples from healthy donors and cancer patients. This CDR3 has 15 residues. CDR1 and CDR2 from the germline V gene are MGHRA and YSYEKL. V was clipped by 3 bases and J by 5 bases, with 16 bases between them. The V gene is TRBV4-1, the J gene TRBJ1-1; tentatively, D is TRBD1 (6 bases). Material for sequencing was blood. This sequence was found in a woman in her thirties in good health. The CDR3 sequence is CASSHEVRGRTEAFF. The CDR3 DNA reads TGCGCCAGCAGCCACGAAGTCAGGGGCCGTACTGAAGCTTTCTTT.